A selection of T cell receptor beta chains follows, all from one sample in a study of blood T cell repertoires in COVID-19. The table came from immunoSEQ multiplex PCR; TCRdb's copy has only in-frame clones and leaves some out. The repertoire includes approximately 75,000 clones, around 80% of them detected once, and 9.5% to 15% sits in the top ten. Sequencing was performed on peripheral blood. These receptors were obtained from a man aged 50-60 years with COVID-19, enrolled during active disease. Both conserved end residues are part of each CDR3. The order of the fields is CDR3 length, D gene, V gene, clone size, J gene, CDR3 DNA, CDR3 protein. A D gene is named only where the DNA matches it firmly. Only some rows state a clone size, as once, few, many or a class for expanded clones.

14	NA	TRBV28	NA	TRBJ2-4	TGTGCCAGCAGAGCCCAGGACAGTAAAAACATTCAGTACTTC	CASRAQDSKNIQYF
14	TRBD1	TRBV19	NA	TRBJ1-4	TGTGCCAGTAGTATGGCAGGGGGCGCCGGAAAACTGTTTTTT	CASSMAGGAGKLFF
13	TRBD1	TRBV2	NA	TRBJ2-1	TGTGCCAGCCACCGGGACAGGGGCGATGAGCAGTTCTTC	CASHRDRGDEQFF
16	TRBD1	TRBV4-1	many	TRBJ2-1	TGCGCCAGCAGCCAAGATCTCGGCAGGGGGCGAAATGAGCAGTTCTTC	CASSQDLGRGRNEQFF
13	NA	TRBV11-3	few	TRBJ2-1	TGTGCCAGCAGCTCCAGTACGTACAATGAGCAGTTCTTC	CASSSSTYNEQFF
13	NA	TRBV19	NA	TRBJ2-2	TGTGCCAGTAAACGGGGTTGGACCGGGGAGCTGTTTTTT	CASKRGWTGELFF
17	TRBD2	TRBV7-2	NA	TRBJ2-1	TGTGCCAGCAGTTCCCGGGGGGGAGCAGCTAGATACAATGAGCAGTTCTTC	CASSSRGGAARYNEQFF
14	TRBD1	TRBV7-2	NA	TRBJ1-4	TGTGCCAGCAGCAAAGACAGGGGGTTTGAAAAACTGTTTTTT	CASSKDRGFEKLFF
18	TRBD2	TRBV5-1	many	TRBJ2-3	TGCGCCAGCAGCATGTCCGGGACTAGCGGGAGAAGGACAGATACGCAGTATTTT	CASSMSGTSGRRTDTQYF
14	NA	TRBV2	NA	TRBJ2-5	TGTGCCAGCAGTGTCCTAGTGATTGGAGAGACCCAGTACTTC	CASSVLVIGETQYF
12	NA	TRBV19	NA	TRBJ1-5	TGTGCCAGTAGTCAGGGTTTTCAGCCCCAGCATTTT	CASSQGFQPQHF
15	TRBD1	TRBV5-6	NA	TRBJ1-5	TGTGCCAGCAGTCCTGGACAGGGGTGGGGTCAGCCCCAGCATTTT	CASSPGQGWGQPQHF
13	TRBD1	TRBV7-8	NA	TRBJ2-5	TGTGCCAGCAGGAGGGACAGCCAAGAGACCCAGTACTTC	CASRRDSQETQYF
15	TRBD2	TRBV5-5	NA	TRBJ2-7	TGTGCCAGCAGCTTGGGGCTAGCGGGGACCTACGAGCAGTACTTC	CASSLGLAGTYEQYF
13	TRBD1	TRBV12-3/TRBV12-4	NA	TRBJ1-2	TGTGCCAGCAGTTACACAGGGGGCCTTGGCTACACCTTC	CASSYTGGLGYTF
15	TRBD2	TRBV25-1	NA	TRBJ2-3	TGTGCCAGCAGTGCTGAGGGAGGGCCGGCCCATACGCAGTATTTT	CASSAEGGPAHTQYF
13	TRBD1	TRBV29-1	NA	TRBJ2-1	TGCAGCGGGAACAGGGGGCGCTGGAATGAGCAGTTCTTC	CSGNRGRWNEQFF
12	NA	TRBV28	NA	TRBJ2-7	TGTGCCAGCAGCCGGTTTCAGGACGAGCAGTACTTC	CASSRFQDEQYF
14	NA	TRBV29-1	NA	TRBJ2-1	TGCAGCGTTGAAGATTTAACAGGGCTAAATGAGCAGTTCTTC	CSVEDLTGLNEQFF
15	TRBD2	TRBV7-2	NA	TRBJ2-1	TGTGCCAGCAGTCGGGGACTAGCGGAATACAATGAGCAGTTCTTC	CASSRGLAEYNEQFF
16	NA	TRBV5-1	NA	TRBJ2-7	TGCGCCAGCAGCTTGGAAGTTAGCGGGACAGCCTACGAGCAGTACTTC	CASSLEVSGTAYEQYF
12	TRBD1	TRBV29-1	once	TRBJ2-3	TGCAGCGTTTGGACAGGGATCGATACGCAGTATTTT	CSVWTGIDTQYF
15	NA	TRBV2	NA	TRBJ2-7	TGTGCCAGCAGTGCCGGGAGAACCCCTTACGGCGAGCAGTACTTC	CASSAGRTPYGEQYF
16	NA	TRBV28	NA	TRBJ2-7	TGTGCCAGCAGTCCCGCCGGGGTGCGGGGAGATTACGAGCAGTACTTC	CASSPAGVRGDYEQYF
16	NA	TRBV30	NA	TRBJ2-5	TGTGCCTGGAGTGGCCCCGGGACGGCAGGGGGGGAGACCCAGTACTTC	CAWSGPGTAGGETQYF
15	NA	TRBV10-3	NA	TRBJ2-7	TGTGCCATCAGTGAGTCCACTTCCGCGAGGGACGAGCAGTACTTC	CAISESTSARDEQYF
14	TRBD2	TRBV30	NA	TRBJ2-7	TGTGCCTGGAGTGTATCTAGCGGGCGGTACGAGCAGTACTTC	CAWSVSSGRYEQYF
15	TRBD1	TRBV7-8	NA	TRBJ2-7	TGTGCCAGCAGCTTCGACAGGGAACCCCTCTACGAGCAGTACTTC	CASSFDREPLYEQYF
16	TRBD1	TRBV24-1	few	TRBJ1-5	TGTGCCACCAGTGAGTCGGGACAGGGAAGCAATCAGCCCCAGCATTTT	CATSESGQGSNQPQHF
16	TRBD1	TRBV5-4	NA	TRBJ1-6	TGTGCCAGCAGCTTGGCCGGGACAGCAAATAATTCACCCCTCCACTTT	CASSLAGTANNSPLHF
15	TRBD1	TRBV19	NA	TRBJ1-1	TGTGCCAGTAGTGACCGAGGGACAGCCAACACTGAAGCTTTCTTT	CASSDRGTANTEAFF
14	TRBD1	TRBV5-1	NA	TRBJ1-2	TGCGCCAGCAGCATAGGACAGGGGAGAGGGGGCTACACCTTC	CASSIGQGRGGYTF
17	NA	TRBV6-1	NA	TRBJ1-3	TGTGCCAGCAGTGAATGGGCAGCTACATCAACTGGAAACACCATATATTTT	CASSEWAATSTGNTIYF
11	NA	TRBV28	NA	TRBJ1-2	TGTGCCAGCAGTTCCGCGAGGGGCTACACCTTC	CASSSARGYTF
13	TRBD1	TRBV19	NA	TRBJ2-7	TGTGCCAGTAGTCCCCGGGACAGGGGCAAGCAGTACTTC	CASSPRDRGKQYF
16	TRBD1	TRBV5-6	NA	TRBJ2-1	TGTGCCAGCAGCTTAAGGGACAGGGGAAAGGTGAATGAGCAGTTCTTC	CASSLRDRGKVNEQFF
16	NA	TRBV30	once	TRBJ1-4	TGTGCCTGGAGTGGGGATCTCGTAGCGCTTAATGAAAAACTGTTTTTT	CAWSGDLVALNEKLFF
14	TRBD1	TRBV12-5	NA	TRBJ2-2	TGTGCTAGTGGCGGGACAGGATACACCGGGGAGCTGTTTTTT	CASGGTGYTGELFF
14	TRBD1	TRBV2	NA	TRBJ1-1	TGTGCCAGCAGTTACAGGGGGCCAGGGACTGAAGCTTTCTTT	CASSYRGPGTEAFF
14	TRBD1	TRBV7-8	NA	TRBJ2-1	TGTGCCAGCAGCTCGGGACAGACCTACAATGAGCAGTTCTTC	CASSSGQTYNEQFF
14	NA	TRBV19	NA	TRBJ2-1	TGTGCCAGCGCTGACAGCATAAGCAACAATGAGCAGTTCTTC	CASADSISNNEQFF
15	TRBD2	TRBV7-9	medium-sized	TRBJ2-7	TGTGCCAGCAGGGCTGACGGGGGGGATAGCTACGAGCAGTACTTC	CASRADGGDSYEQYF
14	TRBD2	TRBV6-5	NA	TRBJ2-7	TGTGCCAGCACCCTCGGACTAGCGGGAGCCGAGCAGTACTTC	CASTLGLAGAEQYF
17	TRBD1	TRBV10-3	NA	TRBJ2-1	TGTGCCATCAGTGACAGGGGGCGCAACCAGAGATACAATGAGCAGTTCTTC	CAISDRGRNQRYNEQFF
15	NA	TRBV18	NA	TRBJ2-3	TGTGCCAGCTCACCATTCGGCGGAGGCACAGATACGCAGTATTTT	CASSPFGGGTDTQYF
13	NA	TRBV30	once	TRBJ1-2	TGTGCCTGGCAAGTGGCGCGGGGGGGCGACTACACCTTC	CAWQVARGGDYTF
12	NA	TRBV21-1	few	TRBJ2-7	TGTGCCAGCAGTAGGAGGGGCTACGAGCAGTACTTC	CASSRRGYEQYF
16	TRBD2	TRBV4-1	NA	TRBJ2-1	TGCGCCAGCAGCCCTCTAGCGGGAGGGCCGAGAGATGAGCAGTTCTTC	CASSPLAGGPRDEQFF
15	TRBD2	TRBV9	NA	TRBJ2-7	TGTGCCAGCAGCCACGAGTCAGCGGGAACCTACGAGCAGTACTTC	CASSHESAGTYEQYF
16	NA	TRBV28	few	TRBJ2-7	TGTGCCAGCAGTTTTGTAACCCTAGCGAGAACCTACGAGCAGTACTTC	CASSFVTLARTYEQYF
11	NA	TRBV10-3	once	TRBJ2-7	TGTGCCATCAGGACAGACTACGAGCAGTACTTC	CAIRTDYEQYF
16	NA	TRBV30	NA	TRBJ1-5	TGTGCCTGGAGTGTGAGTAGCCCTTATAGCAATCAGCCCCAGCATTTT	CAWSVSSPYSNQPQHF